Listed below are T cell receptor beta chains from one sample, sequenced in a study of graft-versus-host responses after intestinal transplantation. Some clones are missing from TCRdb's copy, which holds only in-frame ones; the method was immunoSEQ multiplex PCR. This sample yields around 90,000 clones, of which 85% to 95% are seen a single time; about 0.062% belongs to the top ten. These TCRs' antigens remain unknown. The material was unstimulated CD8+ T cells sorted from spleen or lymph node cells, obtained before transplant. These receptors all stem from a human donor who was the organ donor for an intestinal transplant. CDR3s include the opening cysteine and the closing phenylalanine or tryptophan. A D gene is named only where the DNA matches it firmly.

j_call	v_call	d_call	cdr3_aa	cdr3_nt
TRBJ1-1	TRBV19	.	CASNSVSADMNTEAFF	TGTGCCAGTAATTCAGTAAGCGCGGACATGAACACTGAAGCTTTCTTT
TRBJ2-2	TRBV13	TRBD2	CASSSRLAGEVGGELFF	TGTGCCAGCAGCTCCCGACTAGCGGGAGAGGTCGGCGGGGAGCTGTTTTTT
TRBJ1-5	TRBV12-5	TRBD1	CASDGRDSLLGQPQHF	TGTGCTAGTGATGGCCGGGACAGCCTATTAGGTCAGCCCCAGCATTTT
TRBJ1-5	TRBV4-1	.	CASSLDSRTYSNQPQHF	TGCGCCAGCAGCCTGGACAGCCGGACTTATAGCAATCAGCCCCAGCATTTT
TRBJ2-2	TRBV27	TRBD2	CASSTRGAGGPNTGELFF	TGTGCCAGCAGTACGCGAGGAGCGGGAGGGCCGAACACCGGGGAGCTGTTTTTT
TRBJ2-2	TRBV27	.	CASSSIQRLNTGELFF	TGTGCCAGCAGTTCTATCCAGCGCCTCAACACCGGGGAGCTGTTTTTT
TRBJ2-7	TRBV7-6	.	CASSLGTPPAYEQYF	TGTGCCAGCAGCTTAGGTACCCCCCCGGCCTACGAGCAGTACTTC
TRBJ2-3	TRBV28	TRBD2	CASSVAGNLADTQYF	TGTGCCAGCAGTGTAGCGGGAAACTTGGCAGATACGCAGTATTTT
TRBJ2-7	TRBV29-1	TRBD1	CSVCGQGGYEQYF	TGCAGCGTTTGCGGACAGGGAGGATACGAGCAGTACTTC
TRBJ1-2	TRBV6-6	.	CASREVGGYTF	TGTGCCAGCAGGGAGGTGGGTGGCTACACCTTC
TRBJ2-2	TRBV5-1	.	CASSLDESGTGELFF	TGCGCCAGCAGCTTGGACGAGTCGGGCACCGGGGAGCTGTTTTTT
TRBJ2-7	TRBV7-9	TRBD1	CASSSQTGFPYYEQYF	TGTGCCAGCAGCTCACAGACAGGGTTCCCGTACTACGAGCAGTACTTC
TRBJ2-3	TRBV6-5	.	CASSPGDTQYF	TGTGCCAGCAGTCCCGGGGATACGCAGTATTTT
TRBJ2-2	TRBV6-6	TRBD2	CASVRESGELFF	TGTGCCAGCGTGCGGGAGTCCGGGGAGCTGTTTTTT
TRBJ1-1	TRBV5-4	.	CASSPEQGIVTEAFF	TGTGCCAGCAGCCCAGAACAGGGAATAGTCACTGAAGCTTTCTTT
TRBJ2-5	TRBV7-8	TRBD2	CASRTGTSNTQYF	TGTGCCAGCAGAACCGGGACTAGTAATACCCAGTACTTC
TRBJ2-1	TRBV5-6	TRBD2	CASSFGTSGSSEQFF	TGTGCCAGCAGCTTTGGGACTAGCGGGAGTAGTGAGCAGTTCTTC
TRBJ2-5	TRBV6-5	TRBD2	CASSLGTSGQETQYF	TGTGCCAGCAGCCTCGGGACTAGCGGACAAGAGACCCAGTACTTC
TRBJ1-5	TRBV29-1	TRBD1	CSVEDRGLGRQGRCNQPQHF	TGCAGCGTTGAAGATCGAGGGTTGGGCAGACAGGGTCGTTGCAATCAGCCCCAGCATTTT
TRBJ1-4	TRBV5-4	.	CASSLNYEKLFF	TGTGCCAGCAGCTTGAACTATGAAAAACTGTTTTTT
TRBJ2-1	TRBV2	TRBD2	CASGSGTSGRGYRQFF	TGTGCCAGCGGGTCCGGGACTAGCGGGAGGGGGTACCGGCAGTTCTTC
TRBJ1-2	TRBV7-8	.	CASEIAPGYDGYGYTF	TGTGCCAGCGAAATAGCCCCGGGGTATGATGGCTATGGCTACACCTTC